These T cell receptor beta chains were read from a single sample in a study of breast tumors, draining lymph nodes, adjacent tissues. TCRdb reprocessed the multiplex PCR reads via MiXCR and lists one record per CDR3 protein. The sample records 150,000 to 250,000 distinct CDR3 sequences, approximately 33% being singletons. The sequenced material came from axillary lymph node tissue. The receptors were sampled from a female donor with breast cancer. Some clones in this sample may be carry-over from other donors' samples. Each CDR3 is given with its conserved first and last residue. A D gene is named only where the DNA matches it firmly. Not every row has a clone size; where given, it reads once, few, many or a size class.

size,V,D,J,CDR3,DNA
NA,TRBV7-9,TRBD2,TRBJ2-3,CASSSGAGPRNTDTQYF,TGTGCCAGCAGCTCGGGAGCGGGGCCCCGGAACACAGATACGCAGTATTTT
many,TRBV2,NA,TRBJ2-3,CASSEEGDTQYF,TGTGCCAGCAGTGAAGAGGGTGATACGCAGTATTTT
many,TRBV15,NA,TRBJ2-1,CATSRDKPIASNEQFF,TGTGCCACCAGCAGAGATAAGCCGATCGCCTCAAATGAGCAGTTCTTC
many,TRBV18,NA,TRBJ2-3,CASSHSGSTDTQYF,TGTGCCAGCTCACATTCGGGCAGCACAGATACGCAGTATTTT
NA,TRBV20-1,TRBD1,TRBJ2-5,CSARERTGGQTQYF,TGCAGTGCTAGAGAAAGGACAGGGGGCCAGACCCAGTACTTC
NA,TRBV6-4,TRBD1,TRBJ2-7,CASRRQGPEQYF,TGTGCCAGCAGGAGACAGGGCCCCGAGCAGTACTTC
once,TRBV5-5,TRBD1,TRBJ1-4,CASSLEFLGQGAGPNEKLFF,TGTGCCAGCAGCTTGGAATTTTTGGGACAGGGGGCAGGCCCTAATGAAAAACTGTTTTTT
many,TRBV7-9,TRBD1,TRBJ1-5,CASSPWDRDQPQHF,TGTGCCAGCAGCCCATGGGACAGGGATCAGCCCCAGCATTTT
many,TRBV7-8,TRBD2,TRBJ2-2,CASSSRGGFTGELFF,TGTGCCAGCAGCTCCCGCGGGGGATTCACCGGGGAGCTGTTTTTT
many,TRBV5-5,NA,TRBJ2-7,CASSLAGGFYEQYF,TGTGCCAGCAGCTTGGCGGGCGGTTTCTACGAGCAGTACTTC
many,TRBV5-1,TRBD1,TRBJ1-2,CASSLSRPGQGADGYTF,TGCGCCAGCAGCTTGAGCAGGCCGGGACAGGGAGCTGATGGCTACACCTTC
many,TRBV29-1,NA,TRBJ2-7,CSVDDGVDEQYF,TGCAGCGTTGATGACGGGGTTGACGAGCAGTACTTC
many,TRBV20-1,NA,TRBJ1-2,CSAREVRAGVGGYTF,TGCAGTGCTAGAGAAGTTAGGGCGGGGGTCGGCGGCTACACCTTC
many,TRBV24-1,NA,TRBJ2-2,CATSGRVTGELFF,TGTGCCACCAGTGGCAGGGTGACCGGGGAGCTGTTTTTT
NA,TRBV12-3/TRBV12-4,TRBD2,TRBJ2-1,CASTLAGAYNEQFF,TGTGCCAGCACCCTAGCGGGAGCCTACAATGAGCAGTTCTTC
many,TRBV9,NA,TRBJ1-5,CASSLRAIKWGSNQPQHF,TGTGCCAGCAGTCTCCGGGCCATAAAATGGGGGAGCAATCAGCCCCAGCATTTT
once,TRBV5-6,NA,TRBJ2-1,CASSAPWARGNEQFF,TGTGCCAGCAGCGCTCCCTGGGCCAGGGGCAATGAGCAGTTCTTC
many,TRBV7-9,NA,TRBJ2-3,CASNNLGAGEITDTQYF,TGTGCCAGCAACAACCTGGGGGCGGGAGAGATTACAGATACGCAGTATTTT
NA,TRBV6-1,NA,TRBJ1-2,CASSHPKAPLGNYGYTF,TGTGCCAGCAGTCACCCCAAGGCCCCCTTAGGCAACTATGGCTACACCTTC
many,TRBV4-2,TRBD2,TRBJ2-7,CASSQGLAREQYF,TGTGCCAGCAGCCAAGGACTAGCGCGCGAGCAGTACTTC
many,TRBV6-5,TRBD1,TRBJ1-4,CASGPGDRDEKLFF,TGTGCCAGCGGTCCGGGGGACAGGGACGAAAAACTGTTTTTT
NA,TRBV12-3/TRBV12-4,NA,TRBJ1-1,CASSRGSGASVFMNTEAFF,TGTGCCAGCAGTCGGGGATCAGGGGCATCCGTATTTATGAACACTGAAGCTTTCTTT
NA,TRBV20-1,NA,TRBJ2-5,CSPRGAGETQYF,TGCAGTCCCAGGGGGGCTGGAGAGACCCAGTACTTC
many,TRBV11-2,NA,TRBJ2-7,CASSLEAGGAYEQYF,TGTGCCAGCAGCTTAGAGGCAGGGGGGGCCTACGAGCAGTACTTC
many,TRBV6-5,NA,TRBJ1-2,CASSRTANYGYTF,TGTGCCAGCAGTCGGACAGCCAACTATGGCTACACCTTC
many,TRBV6-2/TRBV6-3,TRBD2,TRBJ2-2,CASITSGTGELFF,TGTGCCAGCATTACTAGCGGGACCGGGGAGCTGTTTTTT
many,TRBV6-5,TRBD2,TRBJ2-3,CASSYSYSGSTTDTQYF,TGTGCCAGCAGTTACTCGTATAGCGGGAGCACCACAGATACGCAGTATTTT
few,TRBV3-1,NA,TRBJ2-7,CASSRSGENEQYF,TGTGCCAGCAGCCGATCAGGGGAAAACGAGCAGTACTTC
NA,TRBV20-1,NA,TRBJ2-7,CSASPVNSYEQYF,TGCAGTGCTAGTCCGGTCAACAGCTACGAGCAGTACTTC
many,TRBV25-1,NA,TRBJ1-5,CASSEYIRQSNQPQHF,TGTGCCAGCAGTGAATATATTCGACAGAGCAATCAGCCCCAGCATTTT
once,TRBV20-1,TRBD2,TRBJ2-7,CSAREGLAYEQYF,TGCAGTGCTAGGGAGGGACTAGCGTACGAGCAGTACTTC
many,TRBV11-2,NA,TRBJ1-2,CASSLDLKYGYTF,TGTGCCAGCAGCTTAGATCTGAAGTACGGCTACACCTTC
many,TRBV7-8,TRBD1,TRBJ1-6,CASSNGQGESPLHF,TGTGCCAGCAGCAATGGACAGGGAGAGTCACCCCTCCACTTT
many,TRBV6-1,NA,TRBJ1-2,CASSAPRAPYGYTF,TGTGCCAGCAGTGCCCCCAGGGCCCCCTATGGCTACACCTTC
once,TRBV20-1,TRBD2,TRBJ2-5,CSARDVASGSETQYF,TGCAGTGCTAGAGATGTGGCTAGCGGGAGCGAGACCCAGTACTTC
NA,TRBV9,TRBD1,TRBJ1-4,CASSVGQGQPFF,TGTGCCAGCAGCGTAGGACAGGGACAACCGTTTTTT
NA,TRBV3-1,NA,TRBJ1-3,CASSHFTQWGGPSGNTIYF,TGTGCCAGCAGCCATTTCACCCAATGGGGGGGCCCCTCTGGAAACACCATATATTTT
many,TRBV5-8,NA,TRBJ2-3,CASSWADTQYF,TGTGCCAGCAGCTGGGCGGATACGCAGTATTTT
many,TRBV15,NA,TRBJ2-3,CATSFQPLDSTDTQYF,TGTGCCACCAGCTTCCAGCCGTTAGACAGCACAGATACGCAGTATTTT
many,TRBV6-1,NA,TRBJ1-2,CASSPDRTYNYGYTF,TGTGCCAGCAGCCCCGACAGAACATATAACTATGGCTACACCTTC
many,TRBV14,NA,TRBJ2-1,CASSPIGRGYNEQFF,TGTGCCAGCAGCCCGATAGGGCGTGGGTACAATGAGCAGTTCTTC
many,TRBV7-9,NA,TRBJ1-5,CASSLEGEDQPQHF,TGTGCCAGCAGCTTAGAGGGCGAGGATCAGCCCCAGCATTTT